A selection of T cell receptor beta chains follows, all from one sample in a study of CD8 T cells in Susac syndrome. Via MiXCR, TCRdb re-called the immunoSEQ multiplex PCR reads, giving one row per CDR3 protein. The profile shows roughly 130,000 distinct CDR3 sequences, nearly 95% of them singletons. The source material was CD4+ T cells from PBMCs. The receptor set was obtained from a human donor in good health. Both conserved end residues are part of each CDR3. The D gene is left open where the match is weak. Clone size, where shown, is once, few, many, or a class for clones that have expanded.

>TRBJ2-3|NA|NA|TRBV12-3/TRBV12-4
TGTGCCAGCGGGAACAGGGCCGATACGCAGTATTTT
CASGNRADTQYF
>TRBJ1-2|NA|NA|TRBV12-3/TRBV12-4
TGTGCCAGCAGTTTTCTTGGGAACTATGGCTACACCTTC
CASSFLGNYGYTF
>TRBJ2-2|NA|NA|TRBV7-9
TGTGCCAGCAGCCACGACATCAACACCGGGGAGCTGTTTTTT
CASSHDINTGELFF
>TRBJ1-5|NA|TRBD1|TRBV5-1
TGCGCCAGCAGCTTGGGTGAGGGGGCGAGCAATCAGCCCCAGCATTTT
CASSLGEGASNQPQHF
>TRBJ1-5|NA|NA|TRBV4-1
TGCGCCAGCAGCCAAGATGTTGACCCCTTAGCCCAGCATTTT
CASSQDVDPLAQHF
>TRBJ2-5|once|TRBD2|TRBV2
TGTGCCAGCAGTGAAGGTAGCGGGAGTTGGGAGACCCAGTACTTC
CASSEGSGSWETQYF
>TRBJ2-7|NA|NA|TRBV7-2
TGTGCCAGCGGGAACGAGCAGTACTTC
CASGNEQYF
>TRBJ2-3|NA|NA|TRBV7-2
TGTGCCAGTTCCCCCTCTTACCTCACCACAGATACGCAGTATTTT
CASSPSYLTTDTQYF
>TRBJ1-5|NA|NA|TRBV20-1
TGCAGTGCTAGGTTCGGGCTTGATCAGCCCCAGCATTTT
CSARFGLDQPQHF
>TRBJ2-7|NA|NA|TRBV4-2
TGTGCCAGCAGCCAAGATGGGACGGTGAGGAGCTCCTACGAGCAGTACTTC
CASSQDGTVRSSYEQYF
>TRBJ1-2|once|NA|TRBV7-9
TGTGCCAGCAGCTTACGGGCAGGGGATCCCTATGGCTACACCTTC
CASSLRAGDPYGYTF
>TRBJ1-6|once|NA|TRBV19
TGTGCCAGTAGTACCCCGACGGGACTTCTCAACTCACCCCTCCACTTT
CASSTPTGLLNSPLHF
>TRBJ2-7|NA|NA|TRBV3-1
TGTGCCAGCAGCCAATACAGGGATCCCTACGAGCAGTACTTC
CASSQYRDPYEQYF
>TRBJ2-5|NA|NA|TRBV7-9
TGTGCCAGCAGCTACAGTTACCCCGAGACCCAGTACTTC
CASSYSYPETQYF
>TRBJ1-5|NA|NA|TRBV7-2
TGTGCCAGCACTGGACAGTTCAATCAGCCCCAGCATTTT
CASTGQFNQPQHF
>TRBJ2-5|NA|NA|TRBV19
TGTGCCAGTAGTACTCAAGAGACCCAGTACTTC
CASSTQETQYF
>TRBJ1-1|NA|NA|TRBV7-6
TGTGCCAGCAGCTTAGCCGCCGTGACTGAAGCTTTCTTT
CASSLAAVTEAFF
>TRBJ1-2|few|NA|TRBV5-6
TGTGCCAGCAGCTTGACGTTAGACTATGGCTACACCTTC
CASSLTLDYGYTF
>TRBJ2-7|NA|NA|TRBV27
TGTGCCAGCAGTTTATACGGGACCACCGGGGGAGAGCAGTACTTC
CASSLYGTTGGEQYF
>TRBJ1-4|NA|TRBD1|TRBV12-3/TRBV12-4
TGTGCCAGCAGTTACACAGGGGGCTCTGGGGAAAAACTGTTTTTT
CASSYTGGSGEKLFF
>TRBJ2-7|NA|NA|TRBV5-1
TGCGCCAGCAGCTTGCAAGGGGTTGTAAACGAGCAGTACTTC
CASSLQGVVNEQYF
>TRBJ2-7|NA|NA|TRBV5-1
TGCGCCAGCACAGGGGACAACTCCTACGAGCAGTACTTC
CASTGDNSYEQYF
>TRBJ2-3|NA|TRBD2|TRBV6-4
TGTGCCAGCAGCCGATCAACTAGCGGGAGGATAAGTACGCAGTATTTT
CASSRSTSGRISTQYF
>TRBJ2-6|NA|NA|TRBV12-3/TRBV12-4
TGTGCCAGCGGGAAAGGTTCTGGGGCCAACGTCCTGACTTTC
CASGKGSGANVLTF
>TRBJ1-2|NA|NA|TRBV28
TGTGCCAGCAGGTCAGGGTTCAACTATGGCTACACCTTC
CASRSGFNYGYTF
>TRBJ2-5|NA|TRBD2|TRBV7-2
TGTGCCAGCAGCCCAATCTGGCGGGAGAGGGGTGAGACCCAGTACTTC
CASSPIWRERGETQYF
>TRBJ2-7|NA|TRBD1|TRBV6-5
TGTGCCAGCAGTTACTCCGCCGGACAGGGGTCTTCCTACGAGCAGTACTTC
CASSYSAGQGSSYEQYF
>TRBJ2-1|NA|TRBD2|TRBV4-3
TGCGCCAGCAGCCAGAGACTAGCGGGCGATATTAATGAGCAGTTCTTC
CASSQRLAGDINEQFF
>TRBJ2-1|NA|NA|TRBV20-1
TGCAGTGCTAGAGCTTGGACCTCCAATGAGCAGTTCTTC
CSARAWTSNEQFF